This is a list of T cell receptor beta chains from one sample in a study of HIV-infected patients and healthy controls. TCRdb re-derived calls from the 5' RACE reads in MiXCR, one entry per CDR3 protein. The sample carries approximately 6,000 distinct CDR3 sequences, approximately 11% recorded once. This specimen was blood, taken before antiretroviral therapy. These receptors all stem from an adult with HIV infection. The conserved cysteine and the conserved F or W are not part of the CDR3 here. Each record gives: V gene, clone size, CDR3 protein. Not every row has a clone size; where given, it reads once, few, many or a size class.

v_gene: TRBV20-1; abundance: medium-sized; CDR3aa: SAARGSSGNTIY
v_gene: TRBV3-1; abundance: NA; CDR3aa: ASSQEGGGQPQH
v_gene: TRBV11-2; abundance: NA; CDR3aa: ASSLGGVRDYGYT
v_gene: TRBV7-2; abundance: NA; CDR3aa: ASREEKSAF
v_gene: TRBV7-6; abundance: many; CDR3aa: ASSLGQNPVRDRDEKLF
v_gene: TRBV28; abundance: NA; CDR3aa: ASSPPLGTRNEQF
v_gene: TRBV11-2; abundance: few; CDR3aa: ASMSLTGTEQF
v_gene: TRBV19; abundance: NA; CDR3aa: ASSRRQGGFTEAF
v_gene: TRBV15; abundance: NA; CDR3aa: ATSRLTDELF
v_gene: TRBV10-3; abundance: many; CDR3aa: AISESGPAETQY
v_gene: TRBV10-3; abundance: many; CDR3aa: ATNPDRENTEAF
v_gene: TRBV6-5; abundance: NA; CDR3aa: ASSQTSLISEAF
v_gene: TRBV5-1; abundance: many; CDR3aa: ASSFGGENQPQH
v_gene: TRBV29-1; abundance: many; CDR3aa: SVEQGRNTIY
v_gene: TRBV29-1; abundance: NA; CDR3aa: SVEVRAGGPFSYEQY
v_gene: TRBV12-3/TRBV12-4; abundance: medium-sized; CDR3aa: ASSDSGEHYGYT
v_gene: TRBV27; abundance: many; CDR3aa: ASKSGQGSQETQY
v_gene: TRBV18; abundance: NA; CDR3aa: ASSLEQGSNTEAF
v_gene: TRBV20-1; abundance: medium-sized; CDR3aa: SARALGELGNGEAF
v_gene: TRBV24-1; abundance: few; CDR3aa: ATSESGHTDTQY
v_gene: TRBV3-1; abundance: medium-sized; CDR3aa: ASSQDIGTDTQY
v_gene: TRBV4-2; abundance: NA; CDR3aa: ASSQERGQNYEQY
v_gene: TRBV6-6; abundance: NA; CDR3aa: ASSTWITDTQY
v_gene: TRBV27; abundance: medium-sized; CDR3aa: ASSGTTTTDTQY
v_gene: TRBV29-1; abundance: NA; CDR3aa: SAGQGAPTGELF
v_gene: TRBV20-1; abundance: medium-sized; CDR3aa: SALTSPSYNEQF
v_gene: TRBV27; abundance: medium-sized; CDR3aa: ASSLSPSRVSSYNEQF
v_gene: TRBV12-3/TRBV12-4; abundance: medium-sized; CDR3aa: ASSLGPHYGELF
v_gene: TRBV5-1; abundance: NA; CDR3aa: ASSLGAGDGYT
v_gene: TRBV30; abundance: few; CDR3aa: AWSVRGDTEAF
v_gene: TRBV28; abundance: once; CDR3aa: ASRSTGINQPQH
v_gene: TRBV30; abundance: NA; CDR3aa: AWSAEGSYLGTQY
v_gene: TRBV27; abundance: few; CDR3aa: ASSLGPSGTIY
v_gene: TRBV21-1; abundance: medium-sized; CDR3aa: ASSKANRDLKMLNQETQY
v_gene: TRBV29-1; abundance: few; CDR3aa: SVTTSARYNEQF